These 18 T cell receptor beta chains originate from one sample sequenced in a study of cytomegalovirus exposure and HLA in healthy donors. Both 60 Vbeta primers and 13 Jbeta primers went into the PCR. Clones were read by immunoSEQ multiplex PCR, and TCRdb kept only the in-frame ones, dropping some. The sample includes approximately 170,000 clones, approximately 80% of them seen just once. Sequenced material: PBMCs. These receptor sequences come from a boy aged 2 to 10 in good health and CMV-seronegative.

CDR3 coding DNA: TGTGCCTGGAGTGTGGGAAGAACCCTAGGGAGGGCCTCCTACAATGAGCAGTTCTTC. Amino acids: CAWSVGRTLGRASYNEQFF. The chain couples TRBV30 to TRBJ2-1; 7 nucleotides align to TRBD2. The CDR3 is made up of 19 amino acids. V lost 0 bases and J lost 0; bases outside the gene matches: 14. Looked up from germline, CDR1 is GTSNPN and CDR2 is SVGIG (reference sequence).

CDR3 sequence reads: CAISPGTGLGQYF. DNA of the CDR3: TGTGCCATCAGTCCCGGGACAGGGTTGGGGCAGTACTTC. The chain links TRBV10-3 to TRBJ2-7; 9 bases align to TRBD1. Per germline, CDR1 ENHRY and CDR2 SYGVKD. The V segment lost 5 bases and the J segment 9 bases; nucleotides outside the gene matches: 8. This CDR3 has 13 amino acids.

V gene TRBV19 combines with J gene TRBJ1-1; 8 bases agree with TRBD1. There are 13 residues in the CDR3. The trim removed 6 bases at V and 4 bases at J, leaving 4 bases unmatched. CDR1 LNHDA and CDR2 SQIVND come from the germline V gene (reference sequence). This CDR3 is CASSRQGSTEAFF. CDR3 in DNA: TGTGCCAGTAGCCGACAGGGGAGCACTGAAGCTTTCTTT.

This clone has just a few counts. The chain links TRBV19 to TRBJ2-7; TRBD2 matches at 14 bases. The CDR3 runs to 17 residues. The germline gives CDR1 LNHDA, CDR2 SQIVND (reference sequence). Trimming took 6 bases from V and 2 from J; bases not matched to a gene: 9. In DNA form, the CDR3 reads TGTGCCAGTAGCTTGGGACTAGCGGGAGTTCCTGCCTACGAGCAGTACTTC. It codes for CASSLGLAGVPAYEQYF.

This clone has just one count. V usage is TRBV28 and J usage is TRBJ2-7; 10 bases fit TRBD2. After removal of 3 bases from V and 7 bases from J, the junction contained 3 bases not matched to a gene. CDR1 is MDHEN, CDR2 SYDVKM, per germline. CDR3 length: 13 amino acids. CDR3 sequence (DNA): TGTGCCAGCAGTTTCCAGGGACTAGCGGAGCAGTACTTC. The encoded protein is CASSFQGLAEQYF.

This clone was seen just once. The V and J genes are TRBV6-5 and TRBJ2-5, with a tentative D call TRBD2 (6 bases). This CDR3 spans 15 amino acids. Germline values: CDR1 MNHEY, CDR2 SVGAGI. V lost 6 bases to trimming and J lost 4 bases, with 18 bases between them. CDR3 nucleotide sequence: TGTGCCAGCAGAAGGGCCGGCGGGATGGGAGAGACCCAGTACTTC. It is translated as CASRRAGGMGETQYF.

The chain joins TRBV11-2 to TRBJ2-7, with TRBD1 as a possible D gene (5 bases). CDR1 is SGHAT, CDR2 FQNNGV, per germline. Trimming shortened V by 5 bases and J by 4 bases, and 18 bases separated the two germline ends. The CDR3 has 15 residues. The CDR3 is CASSPGHGRSYEQYV. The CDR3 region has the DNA TGTGCCAGCAGCCCAGGACATGGTCGTTCGTACGAGCAGTACGTC.

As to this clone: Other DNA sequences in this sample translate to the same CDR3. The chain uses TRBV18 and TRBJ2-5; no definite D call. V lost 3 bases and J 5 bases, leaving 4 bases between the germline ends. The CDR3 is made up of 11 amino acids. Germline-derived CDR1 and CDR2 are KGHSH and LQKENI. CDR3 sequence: CASSPGETQYF. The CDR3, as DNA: TGTGCCAGCTCACCCGGGGAGACCCAGTACTTC.

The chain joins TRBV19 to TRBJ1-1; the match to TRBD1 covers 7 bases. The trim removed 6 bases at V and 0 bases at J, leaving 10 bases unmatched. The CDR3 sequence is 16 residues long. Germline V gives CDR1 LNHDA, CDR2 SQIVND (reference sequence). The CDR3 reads CASSRTGPPMNTEAFF. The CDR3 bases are TGTGCCAGTAGCAGGACAGGCCCACCTATGAACACTGAAGCTTTCTTT.

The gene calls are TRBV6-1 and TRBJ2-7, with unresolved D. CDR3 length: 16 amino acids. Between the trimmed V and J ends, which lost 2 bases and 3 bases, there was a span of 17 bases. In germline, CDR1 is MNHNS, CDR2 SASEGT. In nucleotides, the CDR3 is TGTGCCAGCAGTGAACCCCTATTGACGGGTGACTACGAGCAGTACGTC. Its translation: CASSEPLLTGDYEQYV.

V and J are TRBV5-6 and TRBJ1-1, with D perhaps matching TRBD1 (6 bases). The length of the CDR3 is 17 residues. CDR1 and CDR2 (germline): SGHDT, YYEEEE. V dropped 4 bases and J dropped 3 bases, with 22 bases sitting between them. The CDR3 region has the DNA TGTGCCAGCAGCCAAATGCGAGGGGGACCGATTTACACTGAAGCTTTCTTT. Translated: CASSQMRGGPIYTEAFF.

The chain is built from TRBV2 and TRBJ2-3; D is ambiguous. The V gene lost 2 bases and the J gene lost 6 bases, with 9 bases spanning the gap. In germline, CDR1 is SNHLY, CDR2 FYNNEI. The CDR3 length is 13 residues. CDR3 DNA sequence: TGTGCCAGCAGTGAATCGGTGGTCGATACGCAGTATTTT. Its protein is CASSESVVDTQYF. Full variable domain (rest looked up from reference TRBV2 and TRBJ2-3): EPEVTQTPSHQVTQMGQEVILRCVPISNHLYFYWYRQILGQKVEFLVSFYNNEISEKSEIFDDQFSVERPDGSNFTLKIRSTKLEDSAMYFCASSESVVDTQYFGPGTRLTVL.

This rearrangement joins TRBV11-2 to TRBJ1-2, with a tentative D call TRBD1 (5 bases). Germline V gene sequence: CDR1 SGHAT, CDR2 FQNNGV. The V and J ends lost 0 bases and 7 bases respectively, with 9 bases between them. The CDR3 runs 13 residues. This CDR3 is CASSLEPGSGYTF. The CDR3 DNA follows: TGTGCCAGCAGCTTAGAACCAGGGTCTGGCTACACCTTC.

The CDR3 DNA is TGTGCCAGTAGTATAGTTGGGAGACAAGCTTTCTTT. It codes for CASSIVGRQAFF. The chain employs TRBV19 and TRBJ1-1; D uncertain. V lost 1 base and J 9 bases, leaving 9 bases between the germline ends. The germline V gene encodes CDR1 LNHDA and CDR2 SQIVND (reference sequence). This CDR3 is built from 12 residues.

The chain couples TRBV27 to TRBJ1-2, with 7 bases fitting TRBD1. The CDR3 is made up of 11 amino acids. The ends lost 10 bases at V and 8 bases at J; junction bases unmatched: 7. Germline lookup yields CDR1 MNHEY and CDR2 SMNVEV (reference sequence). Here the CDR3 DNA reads TGTGCCACGAGGACAGGACCCGGCTACACCTTC. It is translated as CATRTGPGYTF.

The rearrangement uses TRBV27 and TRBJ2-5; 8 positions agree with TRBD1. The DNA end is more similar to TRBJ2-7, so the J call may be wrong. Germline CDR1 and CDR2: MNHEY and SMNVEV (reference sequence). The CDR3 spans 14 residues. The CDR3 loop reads CASSFSRGRGEQYF. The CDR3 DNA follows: TGTGCCAGCAGTTTTAGCAGGGGGCGAGGCGAGCAGTACTTC.

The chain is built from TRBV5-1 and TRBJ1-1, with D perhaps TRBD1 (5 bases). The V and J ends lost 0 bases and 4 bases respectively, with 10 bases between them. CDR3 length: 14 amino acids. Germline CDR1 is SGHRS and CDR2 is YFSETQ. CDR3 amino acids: CASSLEQASTEAFF. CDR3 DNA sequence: TGCGCCAGCAGCTTGGAACAGGCTAGCACTGAAGCTTTCTTT.

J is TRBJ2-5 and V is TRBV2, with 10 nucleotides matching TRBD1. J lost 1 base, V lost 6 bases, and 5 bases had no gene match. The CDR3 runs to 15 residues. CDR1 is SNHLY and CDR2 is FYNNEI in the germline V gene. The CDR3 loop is CASRDRGYAQETQYF. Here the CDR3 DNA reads TGTGCCAGCAGGGACAGGGGGTATGCCCAAGAGACCCAGTACTTC. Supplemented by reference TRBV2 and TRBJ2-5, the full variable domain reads EPEVTQTPSHQVTQMGQEVILRCVPISNHLYFYWYRQILGQKVEFLVSFYNNEISEKSEIFDDQFSVERPDGSNFTLKIRSTKLEDSAMYFCASRDRGYAQETQYFGPGTRLLVL.